This TCR beta chain was identified in a study of blood T cell repertoires in COVID-19. Study-level information: COVID-19 samples from acute and convalescent phases originated in the United States, Italy and Spain. PBMCs, B-cell-depleted T cells, or T cells were the source of the cDNA or gDNA that made up the material.

V dropped 6 bases and J dropped 3 bases, with 9 bases sitting between them. The CDR3 is 12 residues long. Germline values: CDR1 ENHRY, CDR2 SYGVKD. Source study methods: Reference gene primer amplification in the assay estimated nucleated cell counts. The repertoire was sequenced with immunoSEQ multiplex PCR; TCRdb's copy has only in-frame clones and lacks some. The V and J calls and the clone size are those of that table, but D and trimming were determined from the DNA. The data hold more than 150,000 clones, with around 83% observed a single time. The TCR sequence derives from a woman aged 50 to 60 with acute or convalescent COVID-19. V usage is TRBV10-3 and J usage is TRBJ2-7, with TRBD2 as a possible D gene (6 bases). Specimen: peripheral blood. CDR3 sequence (DNA): TGTGCCATCAGCACGGGGGACTACGAGCAGTACTTC. It yields the protein CAISTGDYEQYF.